This paragraph covers one TCR beta chain sequence. Its antigen is not identified. The data belong to a study of shared clonotypes between healthy human individuals. Study-level background: Each donor had three CD4 naive, three CD4 memory, two CD8 naive and one CD8 memory plate. Study-wide points: Non-shared clonotypes had lower generation probabilities than those shared by all four donors.

Germline V gene data show CDR1 as SGHDT and CDR2 as YYEEEE. V gave up 1 base and J gave up 6 bases, with 11 bases separating them. The CDR3 is 14 residues long. Each of the donors was a healthy adult who was HIV-negative and had not had a recent acute infection or vaccination. TCRdb's table, derived via immunoSEQ multiplex PCR, lists solely in-frame clones and lacks some. There are 2 million to 2.5 million clones in the sample; more than 80% occur only once, and 0.35% to 0.5% lies in the top ten. This receptor was obtained from a man aged 18 to 29 in good health. Some clones in this sample may be carry-over from other donors' samples. Sequenced material: naive CD4+ T cells from PBMCs. As for subset: CD45RA+ positively selected. The V and J genes are TRBV5-6 and TRBJ2-4; D is possibly TRBD2 (6 bases). As DNA, the CDR3 is TGTGCCAGCAGCTTGTTTCCGGGACTAAACATTCAGTACTTC. Protein: CASSLFPGLNIQYF.